This TCR beta chain emerged from a study of cytomegalovirus exposure and HLA in healthy donors. Study results and limitations: When analyzed later, the rates of TCR association showed variation by HLA locus, with DRB1 the most and HLA-C the fewest.

PCR employed 60 Vbeta and 13 Jbeta primers. The protocol was immunoSEQ multiplex PCR, while the TCRdb copy is restricted to in-frame clones and leaves out a portion. This sample has approximately 130,000 clones; roughly four fifths occur once, and the top ten carry 1.8%. With respect to this clone: The antigen remains unidentified.

The CDR3 consists of 13 residues. With 1 base removed from V and 6 bases from J, the gap between germline ends came to 6 bases. Germline V CDR1 and CDR2: MNHEY, SVGAGI. The chain couples TRBV6-5 to TRBJ2-2; possible D gene TRBD2, 6 bases. The source material was PBMCs. This receptor was obtained from a man aged 18 to 30 in good health and CMV-seronegative. The DNA of the CDR3 is TGTGCCAGCAGTTACTGGGGGGCCGGGGAGCTGTTTTTT. Its protein is CASSYWGAGELFF.